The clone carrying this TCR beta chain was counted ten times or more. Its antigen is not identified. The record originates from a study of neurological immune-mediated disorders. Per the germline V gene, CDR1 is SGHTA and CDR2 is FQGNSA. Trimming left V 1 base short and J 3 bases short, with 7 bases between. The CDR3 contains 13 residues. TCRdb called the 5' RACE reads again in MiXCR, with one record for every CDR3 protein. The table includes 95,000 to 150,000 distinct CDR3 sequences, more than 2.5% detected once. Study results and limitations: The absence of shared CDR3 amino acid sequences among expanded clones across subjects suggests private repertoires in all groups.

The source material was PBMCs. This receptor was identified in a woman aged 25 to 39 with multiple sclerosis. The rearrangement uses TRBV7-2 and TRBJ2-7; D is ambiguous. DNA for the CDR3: TGTGCCAGCAGCTTAGATTCTCTCTACGAGCAGTACTTC. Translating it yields CASSLDSLYEQYF. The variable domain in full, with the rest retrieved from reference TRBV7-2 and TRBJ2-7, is GAGVSQSPSNKVTEKGKDVELRCDPISGHTALYWYRQSLGQGLEFLIYFQGNSAPDKSGLPSDRFSAERTGGSVSTLTIQRTQQEDSAVYLCASSLDSLYEQYFGPGTRLTVT.